Listed below are T cell receptor beta chains from one sample, sequenced in a study of T cells in Graves' hyperthyroidism and ophthalmopathy. MiXCR, applied by TCRdb to the multiplex PCR reads, yields one record per CDR3 protein. The sample lists tens of thousands of distinct CDR3 sequences, less than 65% occurring once. The sequenced material came from peripheral blood or thyroid tissue (not recorded which). The receptors derive from a young man with Graves' hyperthyroidism. CDR3s include the opening cysteine and the closing phenylalanine or tryptophan. A D gene is named only where the DNA matches it firmly. The size field is filled for only some rows; it gives once, few, many or a size class.

d_gene: .
abundance: .
j_gene: TRBJ2-5
v_gene: TRBV2
len: 16
CDR3aa: CASSNEGVSPYQPQYF
CDR3nt: TGTGCCAGCAGCAACGAGGGGGTCAGCCCTTATCAGCCCCAGTACTTC

d_gene: .
abundance: many
j_gene: TRBJ2-3
v_gene: TRBV6-5
len: 17
CDR3aa: CASSATTNRVGTDTQYF
CDR3nt: TGTGCCAGCAGTGCTACGACAAACAGGGTCGGCACAGATACGCAGTATTTT

d_gene: .
abundance: .
j_gene: TRBJ1-1
v_gene: TRBV2
len: 14
CDR3aa: CASSLEGTITEAFF
CDR3nt: TGTGCCAGCAGTTTAGAGGGGACGATCACTGAAGCTTTCTTT

d_gene: TRBD1
abundance: many
j_gene: TRBJ2-7
v_gene: TRBV6-2/TRBV6-3
len: 16
CDR3aa: CASRDRDRAFTYEQYF
CDR3nt: TGTGCCAGCAGAGACCGGGACAGGGCGTTTACCTACGAGCAGTACTTC

d_gene: .
abundance: .
j_gene: TRBJ2-3
v_gene: TRBV20-1
len: 12
CDR3aa: CSAKGGGDTQYF
CDR3nt: TGCAGTGCTAAGGGGGGGGGGGATACGCAGTATTTT

d_gene: .
abundance: many
j_gene: TRBJ1-6
v_gene: TRBV20-1
len: 16
CDR3aa: CSAHSTQSSYNSPLHF
CDR3nt: TGCAGTGCTCATTCAACTCAATCCTCCTATAATTCACCCCTCCACTTT

d_gene: .
abundance: many
j_gene: TRBJ2-7
v_gene: TRBV28
len: 15
CDR3aa: CASRLASNTGYEQYF
CDR3nt: TGTGCCAGCAGACTAGCTTCGAATACAGGCTACGAGCAGTACTTC

d_gene: .
abundance: few
j_gene: TRBJ1-3
v_gene: TRBV10-3
len: 14
CDR3aa: CAITQYSSGNTIYF
CDR3nt: TGTGCCATCACCCAGTACAGCTCTGGAAACACCATATATTTT

d_gene: TRBD1
abundance: few
j_gene: TRBJ1-2
v_gene: TRBV2
len: 16
CDR3aa: CARDGQEAHKNYGYTF
CDR3nt: TGTGCCAGAGACGGACAGGAAGCCCATAAAAACTATGGCTACACCTTC

d_gene: TRBD1
abundance: .
j_gene: TRBJ2-7
v_gene: TRBV7-9
len: 15
CDR3aa: CASSLAQGQGYEQYF
CDR3nt: TGTGCCAGCAGCTTAGCGCAGGGACAGGGCTACGAGCAGTACTTC

d_gene: .
abundance: many
j_gene: TRBJ1-2
v_gene: TRBV6-2/TRBV6-3
len: 13
CDR3aa: CASSTGQVYGYTF
CDR3nt: TGTGCCAGCAGCACGGGGCAGGTCTATGGCTACACCTTC

d_gene: .
abundance: .
j_gene: TRBJ2-5
v_gene: TRBV20-1
len: 14
CDR3aa: CSARLGENYQPQYF
CDR3nt: TGCAGTGCTAGGTTGGGGGAAAATTATCAGCCCCAGTACTTC

d_gene: TRBD1
abundance: .
j_gene: TRBJ1-5
v_gene: TRBV7-8
len: 14
CDR3aa: CASSFRTGSQPQHF
CDR3nt: TGTGCCAGCAGCTTCCGGACAGGGAGTCAGCCCCAGCATTTT

d_gene: TRBD1
abundance: .
j_gene: TRBJ2-7
v_gene: TRBV10-1
len: 13
CDR3aa: CASSDNRGYEQYF
CDR3nt: TGCGCCAGCAGTGATAACAGGGGCTACGAGCAGTACTTC

d_gene: .
abundance: many
j_gene: TRBJ2-7
v_gene: TRBV2
len: 13
CDR3aa: CASTGATSYEQYF
CDR3nt: TGTGCCAGCACCGGGGCGACCTCATACGAGCAGTACTTC

d_gene: .
abundance: few
j_gene: TRBJ2-2
v_gene: TRBV25-1
len: 15
CDR3aa: CASSEGVSYTGELFF
CDR3nt: TGTGCCAGCAGTGAAGGTGTCAGTTACACCGGGGAGCTGTTTTTT

d_gene: TRBD1
abundance: few
j_gene: TRBJ1-4
v_gene: TRBV9
len: 14
CDR3aa: CASSPGTGFEKLFF
CDR3nt: TGTGCCAGCAGCCCAGGGACAGGTTTTGAAAAACTGTTTTTT

d_gene: TRBD2
abundance: .
j_gene: TRBJ2-5
v_gene: TRBV6-5
len: 16
CDR3aa: CASTGTSGRGQETQYF
CDR3nt: TGTGCCAGCACCGGGACTAGCGGGAGGGGGCAAGAGACCCAGTACTTC

d_gene: TRBD1
abundance: .
j_gene: TRBJ1-1
v_gene: TRBV10-3
len: 15
CDR3aa: CAIRNQGAFSTEAFF
CDR3nt: TGTGCCATCAGGAATCAGGGGGCGTTCTCCACTGAAGCTTTCTTT

d_gene: .
abundance: many
j_gene: TRBJ1-5
v_gene: TRBV7-2
len: 13
CDR3aa: CASSRQVNQPQHF
CDR3nt: TGTGCCAGCAGCCGACAGGTGAATCAGCCCCAGCATTTT

d_gene: TRBD1
abundance: .
j_gene: TRBJ2-7
v_gene: TRBV5-1
len: 15
CDR3aa: CASSFRGQGRYEQYF
CDR3nt: TGCGCCAGCAGCTTTCGCGGACAGGGACGGTACGAGCAGTACTTC

d_gene: TRBD2
abundance: many
j_gene: TRBJ2-7
v_gene: TRBV6-6
len: 14
CDR3aa: CASSYPGGSYEQYF
CDR3nt: TGTGCCAGCAGTTACCCGGGGGGCTCCTACGAGCAGTACTTC

d_gene: .
abundance: many
j_gene: TRBJ2-2
v_gene: TRBV7-2
len: 19
CDR3aa: CASSQVENLRTENTGELFF
CDR3nt: TGCGCCAGCAGCCAAGTGGAGAATCTTCGGACAGAGAACACCGGGGAGCTGTTTTTT

d_gene: .
abundance: .
j_gene: TRBJ2-6
v_gene: TRBV29-1
len: 14
CDR3aa: CSAAQGTGANVLTF
CDR3nt: TGCAGCGCAGCCCAGGGAACTGGGGCCAACGTCCTGACTTTC

d_gene: .
abundance: .
j_gene: TRBJ1-1
v_gene: TRBV25-1
len: 11
CDR3aa: CASSPNTEAFF
CDR3nt: TGTGCTAGTTCCCCGAACACTGAAGCTTTCTTT

d_gene: TRBD2
abundance: many
j_gene: TRBJ2-7
v_gene: TRBV7-2
len: 15
CDR3aa: CASSRTSGQAYEQYF
CDR3nt: TGTGCCAGCAGCCGGACTAGCGGTCAAGCCTACGAGCAGTACTTC

d_gene: .
abundance: many
j_gene: TRBJ2-5
v_gene: TRBV2
len: 12
CDR3aa: CASARAPSSQYF
CDR3nt: TGTGCCAGTGCCCGGGCCCCGAGCAGCCAGTACTTC

d_gene: .
abundance: many
j_gene: TRBJ1-1
v_gene: TRBV7-8
len: 15
CDR3aa: CASSQATGPATEAFF
CDR3nt: TGTGCCAGCAGCCAAGCTACAGGGCCTGCCACTGAAGCTTTCTTT

d_gene: .
abundance: .
j_gene: TRBJ1-2
v_gene: TRBV29-1
len: 13
CDR3aa: CSVEGAGYYGYTF
CDR3nt: TGCAGCGTTGAGGGGGCAGGGTACTACGGCTACACCTTC

d_gene: TRBD1
abundance: once
j_gene: TRBJ1-1
v_gene: TRBV24-1
len: 13
CDR3aa: CATSDWTGGSTFF
CDR3nt: TGTGCCACCAGTGATTGGACAGGGGGATCGACTTTCTTT

d_gene: .
abundance: few
j_gene: TRBJ2-7
v_gene: TRBV7-9
len: 13
CDR3aa: CASSFDSTYEQYF
CDR3nt: TGTGCCAGCAGTTTCGACAGTACCTACGAGCAGTACTTC

d_gene: TRBD1
abundance: many
j_gene: TRBJ2-7
v_gene: TRBV19
len: 13
CDR3aa: CASSPGQSYEQYF
CDR3nt: TGTGCCAGTAGTCCGGGACAGTCCTACGAGCAGTACTTC

d_gene: .
abundance: .
j_gene: TRBJ1-1
v_gene: TRBV5-1
len: 13
CDR3aa: CASSHGADTEAFF
CDR3nt: TGCGCCAGCAGCCATGGGGCGGACACTGAAGCTTTCTTT

d_gene: TRBD2
abundance: .
j_gene: TRBJ2-5
v_gene: TRBV24-1
len: 20
CDR3aa: CATSDLGHAGSAGEQETQYF
CDR3nt: TGTGCCACCAGTGATTTGGGGCACGCCGGGTCGGCGGGGGAACAAGAGACCCAGTACTTC

d_gene: .
abundance: .
j_gene: TRBJ2-1
v_gene: TRBV7-9
len: 15
CDR3aa: CASSPPGHGGNQQFF
CDR3nt: TGTGCCAGCAGCCCACCGGGGCACGGCGGCAATCAGCAGTTCTTC

d_gene: .
abundance: once
j_gene: TRBJ2-7
v_gene: TRBV10-3
len: 13
CDR3aa: CAIREDTSYEQYF
CDR3nt: TGTGCCATCAGGGAAGACACCTCCTACGAGCAGTACTTC

d_gene: .
abundance: .
j_gene: TRBJ1-1
v_gene: TRBV10-3
len: 14
CDR3aa: CAISGRGMNTEAFF
CDR3nt: TGTGCCATCAGTGGTAGGGGGATGAACACTGAAGCTTTCTTT

d_gene: .
abundance: many
j_gene: TRBJ2-7
v_gene: TRBV20-1
len: 15
CDR3aa: CSASSVGSVSYEQYF
CDR3nt: TGCAGTGCTAGTAGTGTCGGGAGTGTCTCGTACGAGCAGTACTTC

d_gene: .
abundance: .
j_gene: TRBJ1-5
v_gene: TRBV29-1
len: 16
CDR3aa: CSVVLGGSYSNQPQHF
CDR3nt: TGCAGCGTTGTGTTGGGCGGGAGTTATAGCAATCAGCCCCAGCATTTT

d_gene: .
abundance: .
j_gene: TRBJ2-5
v_gene: TRBV9
len: 14
CDR3aa: CASSVGGVGETQYF
CDR3nt: TGTGCCAGCAGCGTAGGAGGGGTCGGAGAGACCCAGTACTTC

d_gene: TRBD2
abundance: .
j_gene: TRBJ2-5
v_gene: TRBV9
len: 17
CDR3aa: CASSVSPSGLALGSQYF
CDR3nt: TGTGCCAGCAGCGTAAGCCCCTCGGGACTAGCATTGGGGTCCCAGTACTTC

d_gene: TRBD1
abundance: .
j_gene: TRBJ2-5
v_gene: TRBV7-9
len: 15
CDR3aa: CASSSPGQEGKTQYF
CDR3nt: TGTGCCAGCAGCTCTCCGGGACAGGAGGGAAAGACCCAGTACTTC

d_gene: TRBD1
abundance: .
j_gene: TRBJ2-7
v_gene: TRBV5-1
len: 16
CDR3aa: CASRTPGQGGDYEQYF
CDR3nt: TGCGCCAGCAGGACTCCGGGACAGGGGGGCGACTACGAGCAGTACTTC

d_gene: .
abundance: .
j_gene: TRBJ2-5
v_gene: TRBV7-2
len: 15
CDR3aa: CASSVGARESETQYF
CDR3nt: TGTGCCAGCAGCGTAGGTGCCAGGGAGTCGGAGACCCAGTACTTC

d_gene: .
abundance: once
j_gene: TRBJ1-5
v_gene: TRBV15
len: 14
CDR3aa: CATSREGGNQPQHF
CDR3nt: TGTGCCACCAGCAGAGAGGGAGGCAATCAGCCCCAGCATTTT

d_gene: TRBD1
abundance: .
j_gene: TRBJ2-7
v_gene: TRBV7-6
len: 16
CDR3aa: CASSPGQGWSSYEQYF
CDR3nt: TGTGCCAGCAGCCCCGGACAGGGATGGAGCTCCTACGAGCAGTACTTC

d_gene: .
abundance: .
j_gene: TRBJ1-1
v_gene: TRBV7-8
len: 15
CDR3aa: CASSLDAGINTEAFF
CDR3nt: TGTGCCAGCAGCTTAGATGCAGGGATTAACACTGAAGCTTTCTTT

d_gene: .
abundance: .
j_gene: TRBJ2-7
v_gene: TRBV7-2
len: 13
CDR3aa: CASSLGLAHERYF
CDR3nt: TGTGCCAGCAGCCTAGGTCTAGCCCACGAGCGGTACTTC

d_gene: .
abundance: .
j_gene: TRBJ1-2
v_gene: TRBV29-1
len: 14
CDR3aa: CSVAPGTSNYGYTF
CDR3nt: TGCAGCGTCGCTCCAGGAACTTCTAACTATGGCTACACCTTC

d_gene: .
abundance: .
j_gene: TRBJ1-2
v_gene: TRBV12-3/TRBV12-4
len: 10
CDR3aa: CASSLEGYTF
CDR3nt: TGTGCCAGCAGTTTGGAAGGCTACACCTTC